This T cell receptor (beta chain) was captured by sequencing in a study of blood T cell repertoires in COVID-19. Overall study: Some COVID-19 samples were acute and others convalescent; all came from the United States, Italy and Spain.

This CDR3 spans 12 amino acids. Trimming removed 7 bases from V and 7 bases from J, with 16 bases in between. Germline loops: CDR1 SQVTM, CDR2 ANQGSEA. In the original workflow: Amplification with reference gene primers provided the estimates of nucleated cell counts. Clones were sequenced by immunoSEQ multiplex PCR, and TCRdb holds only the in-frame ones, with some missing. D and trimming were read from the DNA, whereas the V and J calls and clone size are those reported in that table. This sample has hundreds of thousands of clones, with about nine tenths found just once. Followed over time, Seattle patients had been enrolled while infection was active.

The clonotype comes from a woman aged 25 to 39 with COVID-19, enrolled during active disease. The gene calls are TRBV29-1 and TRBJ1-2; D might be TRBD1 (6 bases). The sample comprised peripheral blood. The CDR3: CSALTGEGGYTF. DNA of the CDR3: TGCAGCGCTTTGACAGGCGAGGGTGGCTACACCTTC.